The clone carrying this T cell receptor beta chain was observed a handful of times. The antigen is not known. CDR1 LNHDA and CDR2 SQIVND come from the germline V gene (reference sequence). V lost 5 bases and J 0 bases, leaving 13 bases between the germline ends. The CDR3 sequence is 15 residues long. The sample is drawn from a study of STAT5B mutations in CD4+ large granular lymphocyte leukemia. General study points: TRBV06-family usage was enriched in top patient clones (8/27) versus controls (2/35).

The assay was run at survey level. Assay: immunoSEQ multiplex PCR; the TCRdb copy retains only in-frame clones and omits some. The repertoire holds over 25,000 clones, with around 76% as singletons. This TCR derives from a human donor in good health. The chain links TRBV19 to TRBJ1-2; D remains unclear. Sequencing used CD4+ T cells from blood buffy coats. CDR3 nucleotides: TGTGCCAGTAGTCCGAGGACGTCAGCTAACTATGGCTACACCTTC. Its protein is CASSPRTSANYGYTF.